The rows below give T cell receptor beta chains drawn from one sample of a study of identical twins. Using its own MiXCR run on the 5' RACE reads, TCRdb lists one record per CDR3 protein. The sample consists of roughly 490,000 distinct CDR3 sequences, roughly an eighth of them appearing once. The same data also went into a second study, on yellow fever vaccine responses in identical twins.

The sequencing input was CD4+ T cells sorted from blood. These TCRs come from a woman aged 18-29 years in good health. Each CDR3 is given with its conserved first and last residue. The D gene is left open where the match is weak. Only some rows state a clone size, as once, few, many or a class for expanded clones.

>NA|TRBD2|TRBJ2-2|TRBV10-2
TGCGCCAGCAGTGTCGCGGGGGAGGCCGGGGAGCTGTTTTTT
CASSVAGEAGELFF
>few|NA|TRBJ2-7|TRBV6-5
TGTGCCAGCAGTTACTCCGGAGGGGGCCCCGGGGAGCAGTACTTC
CASSYSGGGPGEQYF
>few|NA|TRBJ1-6|TRBV6-1
TGTGCCAGCAAGGAGGGATCTAATTCACCCCTCCACTTT
CASKEGSNSPLHF
>few|NA|TRBJ2-7|TRBV5-6
TGTGCCAGCAGCATAATGACAGGTGCCTACGAGCAGTACTTC
CASSIMTGAYEQYF
>few|NA|TRBJ2-7|TRBV6-1
TGTGCCAGCAGCCTCGGTGTCAGCTCCCTGAGCTCCTACGAGCAGTACTTC
CASSLGVSSLSSYEQYF
>few|NA|TRBJ2-7|TRBV6-2/TRBV6-3
TGTGCCAGCAGTTACGGCCCGGTGTGGGTTAACCCCTACGAGCAGTACTTC
CASSYGPVWVNPYEQYF
>few|TRBD1|TRBJ1-1|TRBV4-2
TGTGCCAGCAGCCAAGATTGGGGGACAGGAGTTAACACTGAAGCTTTCTTT
CASSQDWGTGVNTEAFF
>few|TRBD2|TRBJ2-1|TRBV20-1
TGCAGTGCTGAGGGACTAGCGGGGTCCTACAATGAGCAGTTCTTC
CSAEGLAGSYNEQFF
>many|NA|TRBJ2-1|TRBV5-1
TGCGCCAGCAGCTTCGACGGCCGCTACAATGAGCAGTTCTTC
CASSFDGRYNEQFF
>few|TRBD2|TRBJ2-3|TRBV19
TGTGCCAGTCGAAATTGGACTAGCGGCACAGATACGCAGTATTTT
CASRNWTSGTDTQYF
>few|NA|TRBJ2-7|TRBV15
TGTGCCACCAGCGTCCCAGGGCGGGGCTACGAGCAGTACTTC
CATSVPGRGYEQYF
>NA|TRBD2|TRBJ2-3|TRBV7-9
TGTGCCAGCAGCTTAGGACTAGCGGGAGATGCAGATACGCAGTATTTT
CASSLGLAGDADTQYF
>many|NA|TRBJ2-3|TRBV5-1
TGCGCCAGCAGCTTGGTGGGTTCGGATACGCAGTATTTT
CASSLVGSDTQYF
>many|NA|TRBJ2-1|TRBV24-1
TGTGCCACCAGTGAACCTCAGGGATGGCAGTTCTTC
CATSEPQGWQFF
>few|TRBD2|TRBJ2-7|TRBV4-2
TGTGCCAGCAGCCCGCGGAATAGCGGGACCTCCTACGAGCAGTACTTC
CASSPRNSGTSYEQYF
>NA|NA|TRBJ1-6|TRBV3-1
TGTGCCAGCAGCCAAGGGACCCCCGGAAGTTCACCCCTCCACTTT
CASSQGTPGSSPLHF
>few|NA|TRBJ1-6|TRBV5-1
TGCGCCAGCAGCTTGACGGACACCAATTCACCCCTCCACTTT
CASSLTDTNSPLHF
>few|NA|TRBJ1-5|TRBV20-1
TGCAGTGCTAGCGGGCAGGGGCTTGGTCAGCCCCAGCATTTT
CSASGQGLGQPQHF
>few|NA|TRBJ2-5|TRBV6-1
TGTGCCAGCAGTGATTTCACACAGTACTTC
CASSDFTQYF
>NA|NA|TRBJ2-1|TRBV20-1
TGCAGTGCCCTGGAGTGGGCTAATGAGCAGTTCTTC
CSALEWANEQFF
>NA|NA|TRBJ2-1|TRBV11-2
TGTGCCAGCAGCTTAACCTCATTGACAGGTAGCAATGAGCAGTTCTTC
CASSLTSLTGSNEQFF
>once|TRBD2|TRBJ2-3|TRBV20-1
TGCAGTGCTAGCGTCGGGACTAGCGGGCTCCGGGGGCAGTATTTT
CSASVGTSGLRGQYF
>NA|NA|TRBJ2-7|TRBV5-6
TGTGCCAGCAGCCCTTCTCAGGCCTCCTACGAGCAGTACTTC
CASSPSQASYEQYF
>few|TRBD2|TRBJ2-1|TRBV20-1
TGCAGTGCTGAAGAGCCTAGCGGGAGCGACAATGAGCAGTTCTTC
CSAEEPSGSDNEQFF
>NA|NA|TRBJ1-2|TRBV12-3/TRBV12-4
TGTGCCAGCAGTTTGTGGAGTATAGGCGATGGCTACACCTTC
CASSLWSIGDGYTF
>many|TRBD1|TRBJ2-4|TRBV7-2
TGTGCCAGCAGCCCAGGGGGCAAAAACATTCAGTACTTC
CASSPGGKNIQYF
>NA|TRBD2|TRBJ2-1|TRBV29-1
TGCAGCGTTTTACCCGGGACTAGCGGTCTGGATGGGCAGTTCTTC
CSVLPGTSGLDGQFF
>few|NA|TRBJ1-6|TRBV3-1
TGTGCCAGCAGCCAATCGGCGAATTCACCCCTCCACTTT
CASSQSANSPLHF
>many|NA|TRBJ2-2|TRBV9
TGTGCCAGCAGCGTGGGCAGGAACACCGGGGAGCTGTTTTTT
CASSVGRNTGELFF
>few|NA|TRBJ1-4|TRBV28
TGTGCCAGCACTTCCCCGAGCGCAGGCAGCGAAAAACTGTTTTTT
CASTSPSAGSEKLFF
>NA|NA|TRBJ2-3|TRBV12-3/TRBV12-4
TGTGCCAGCGCTTGGGGGAGCCGCCCAGATACGCAGTATTTT
CASAWGSRPDTQYF
>few|NA|TRBJ2-3|TRBV19
TGTGCCAGTAGTATTTCGATTGGGGGATCCACAGATACGCAGTATTTT
CASSISIGGSTDTQYF
>NA|NA|TRBJ2-5|TRBV7-2
TGTGCCAGCAGCCACTACAGGGGAGGGGAGACCCAGTACTTC
CASSHYRGGETQYF
>NA|NA|TRBJ1-6|TRBV20-1
TGCAGTGCTAGAGTTGGGCAGACTTATAATTCACCCCTCCACTTT
CSARVGQTYNSPLHF
>many|NA|TRBJ2-7|TRBV6-6
TGTGCCAGCAAGGCCGGTCACTACGAGCAGTACTTC
CASKAGHYEQYF
>NA|NA|TRBJ2-6|TRBV11-3
TGTGCCAGCAGCTTAGGGGGTGGAGGTGGGGCCAACGTCCTGACTTTC
CASSLGGGGGANVLTF
>NA|NA|TRBJ1-2|TRBV10-3
TGTGCCATCAGTGAGGCGGATAGGAGCGGCTACACCTTC
CAISEADRSGYTF
>NA|NA|TRBJ2-7|TRBV10-2
TGCGCCAGCAGGTCTGATTACGAGCAGTACTTC
CASRSDYEQYF
>NA|TRBD1|TRBJ2-4|TRBV5-1
TGCGCCAGCAGCACACAGGGGGCGCTTTCAAACATTCAGTACTTC
CASSTQGALSNIQYF
>many|TRBD1|TRBJ2-7|TRBV12-3/TRBV12-4
TGTGCCAGCAGAGGACAGGGGGCCAACGAGCAGTACTTC
CASRGQGANEQYF
>NA|NA|TRBJ2-3|TRBV2
TGTGCCAGCAGTGAAGGGGGAGATACGCAGTATTTT
CASSEGGDTQYF